These T cell receptor beta chains were read from a single sample in a study of blood T cell repertoires in COVID-19. Sequencing was performed with immunoSEQ multiplex PCR; in TCRdb, only in-frame clones are kept and a portion is missing. The data show around 100,000 clones, 70% to 90% seen once. Sequencing used peripheral blood. The receptors shown here come from a man aged 45-65 years with active COVID-19. The CDR3 runs from the conserved cysteine through the conserved F or W. A D gene is named only where the DNA matches it firmly. Rows give clone size only sometimes, using once, few, many, or a class for an expanded clone.

D: NA
V: TRBV19
size: NA
J: TRBJ2-3
DNA: TGTGCCAGTAGTACCCATAGGGGTGACACAGATACGCAGTATTTT
CDR3: CASSTHRGDTDTQYF

D: NA
V: TRBV1
size: NA
J: TRBJ2-1
DNA: TGCACCAGCAGCTGTCTAGCGGGGCCGAGTGAGCAGTTCTTC
CDR3: CTSSCLAGPSEQFF

D: NA
V: TRBV15
size: once
J: TRBJ1-3
DNA: TGTGCCACCAGCCGGGGAGCCAGGGGTAGTGGAAACACCATATATTTT
CDR3: CATSRGARGSGNTIYF

D: NA
V: TRBV12-3/TRBV12-4
size: NA
J: TRBJ2-3
DNA: TGTGCCGGGGCAGGGTCTAGCACAGATACGCAGTATTTT
CDR3: CAGAGSSTDTQYF

D: NA
V: TRBV3-1/TRBV3-2
size: few
J: TRBJ1-6
DNA: TGTGCCAGCAGAGGAGTAGATAATTCACCCCTCCACTTT
CDR3: CASRGVDNSPLHF

D: NA
V: TRBV3-1/TRBV3-2
size: NA
J: TRBJ2-5
DNA: TGTGCCAGCAGCTCCGGAGGCGGCCCCCGTCAAGAGACCCAGTACTTC
CDR3: CASSSGGGPRQETQYF

D: TRBD2
V: TRBV6-2/TRBV6-3
size: NA
J: TRBJ2-3
DNA: TGTGCCAGCAGTTCACTAGCGGGGGGGCAGCGCACAGATACGCAGTATTTT
CDR3: CASSSLAGGQRTDTQYF

D: NA
V: TRBV10-3
size: NA
J: TRBJ2-1
DNA: TGTGCCATCTCGACACACACCTCCAATGAGCAGTTCTTC
CDR3: CAISTHTSNEQFF

D: NA
V: TRBV7-8
size: NA
J: TRBJ1-4
DNA: TGTGCCAGCAGCTTAGCAGTCAGGAACAATGAAAAACTGTTTTTT
CDR3: CASSLAVRNNEKLFF

D: TRBD1
V: TRBV15
size: NA
J: TRBJ1-4
DNA: TGTGCCACCAGCAGAGATACCGGACAGGGCTGGGGGAATGAAAAACTGTTTTTT
CDR3: CATSRDTGQGWGNEKLFF

D: TRBD1
V: TRBV7-9
size: many
J: TRBJ1-1
DNA: TGTGCCAGCAGCTTAGCCCAGGGGGCCGGCATGAACACTGAAGCTTTCTTT
CDR3: CASSLAQGAGMNTEAFF

D: NA
V: TRBV7-9
size: NA
J: TRBJ2-2
DNA: TGTGCCAGCAGCTTTTATAGGAACACCGGGGAGCTGTTTTTT
CDR3: CASSFYRNTGELFF